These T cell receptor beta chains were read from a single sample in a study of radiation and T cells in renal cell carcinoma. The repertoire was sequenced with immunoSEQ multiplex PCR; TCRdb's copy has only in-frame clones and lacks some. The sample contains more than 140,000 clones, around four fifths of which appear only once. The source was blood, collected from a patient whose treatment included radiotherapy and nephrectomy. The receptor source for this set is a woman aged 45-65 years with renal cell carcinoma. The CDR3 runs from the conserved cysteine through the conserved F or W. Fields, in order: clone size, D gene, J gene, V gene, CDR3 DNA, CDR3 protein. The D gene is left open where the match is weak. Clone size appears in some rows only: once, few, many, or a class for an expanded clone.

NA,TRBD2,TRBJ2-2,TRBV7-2,TGTGCCAGCAGCTGGGCGGGGGCGAACACCGGGGAGCTGTTTTTT,CASSWAGANTGELFF
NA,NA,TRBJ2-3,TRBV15,TGTGCCACCAGCGCCTTAGGTGGTATAGATACGCAGTATTTT,CATSALGGIDTQYF
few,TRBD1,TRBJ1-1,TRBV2,TGTGCCAGCAGTAACGGACAGGGTGAAATAGCTTTCTTT,CASSNGQGEIAFF
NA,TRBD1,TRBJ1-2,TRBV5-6,TGTGCCAGCAGCCGACAGGGTATCGACTATGGCTACACCTTC,CASSRQGIDYGYTF
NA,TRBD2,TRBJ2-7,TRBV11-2,TGTGCCAGCAGCTTATCGGCTAGCGGGGGGTCTAGCTCCTACGAGCAGTACTTC,CASSLSASGGSSSYEQYF
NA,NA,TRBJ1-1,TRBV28,TGTGCCAGCAGTTTATCTCAGTTAAACACTGAAGCTTTCTTT,CASSLSQLNTEAFF
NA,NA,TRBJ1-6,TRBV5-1,TGCGCCAGCAGCTTGGTGGCAACTGGTTCACCCCTCCACTTT,CASSLVATGSPLHF
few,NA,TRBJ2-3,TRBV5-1,TGCGCCAGCAGCTCCGGTGGTGGGGGAGGAGAAGGAGATACGCAGTATTTT,CASSSGGGGGEGDTQYF
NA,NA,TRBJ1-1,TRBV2,TGTGCCAGCAGTGTACAGGCGAACACTGAAGCTTTCTTT,CASSVQANTEAFF
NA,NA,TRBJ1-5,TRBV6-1,TGTGCCAGCAGTGGAGGGACTAATCAGCCCCAGCATTTT,CASSGGTNQPQHF
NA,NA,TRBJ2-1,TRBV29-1,TGCAGCGTCCGACCGAAGATTTTAGCAGGGGCCCACAATGAGCAGTTCTTC,CSVRPKILAGAHNEQFF
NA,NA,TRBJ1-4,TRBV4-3,TGCGCCAGCAGCTTGGACCGAGAACTGTTTTTT,CASSLDRELFF
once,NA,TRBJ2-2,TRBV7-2,TGTGCCAGCAGCTTAGAACCCACCGGGGAGCTGTTTTTT,CASSLEPTGELFF
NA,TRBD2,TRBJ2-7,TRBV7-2,TGTGCCAGCAGCCCCTCAGCGGGGCCCGAGCAGTACTTC,CASSPSAGPEQYF
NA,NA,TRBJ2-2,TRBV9,TGTGCCAGCAGCGCCACCAGTTTTACGAACACCGGGGAGCTGTTTTTT,CASSATSFTNTGELFF
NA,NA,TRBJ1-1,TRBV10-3,TGTGCCATCGGGCCCGGGACAACTTACACTGAAGCTTTCTTT,CAIGPGTTYTEAFF
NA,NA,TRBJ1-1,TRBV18,TGTGCCAGCCGGGACGGGCTCGACACTGAAGCTTTCTTT,CASRDGLDTEAFF
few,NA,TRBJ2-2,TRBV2,TGTGCCAGCAAAATAGGGAACACCGGGGAGCTGTTTTTT,CASKIGNTGELFF
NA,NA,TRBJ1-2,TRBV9,TGTGCCAGCAGCGCCAACTATGGCTACACCTTC,CASSANYGYTF
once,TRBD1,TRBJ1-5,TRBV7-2,TGTGCCAGCAGCGTCCAGCAGGGGGCCGGTAATCAGCCCCAGCATTTT,CASSVQQGAGNQPQHF
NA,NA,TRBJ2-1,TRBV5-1,TGCGCCAGCAGCTCCGAAGCTGAGCAGTTCTTC,CASSSEAEQFF
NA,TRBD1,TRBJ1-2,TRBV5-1,TGCGCCAGCAGCGGGGGACAGGGGTATGGCTACACCTTC,CASSGGQGYGYTF
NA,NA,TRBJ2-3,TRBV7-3,TGTGCCAGCAGCTTGGGGGGTCCACAGTATTTT,CASSLGGPQYF
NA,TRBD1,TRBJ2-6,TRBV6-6,TGTGCCAGCAGCCGGGACAGAGTCTCTGGGGCCAACGTCCTGACTTTC,CASSRDRVSGANVLTF
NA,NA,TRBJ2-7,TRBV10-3,TGTGCCACCGGGTCCACCTACGAGCAGTACTTC,CATGSTYEQYF
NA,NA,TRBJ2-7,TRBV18,TGTGCCAGCTCCCCCGGTCGGGGAAGCTCCTACGAGCAGTACTTC,CASSPGRGSSYEQYF
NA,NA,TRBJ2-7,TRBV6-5,TGTGCCAGCAGTTACTCCAGGATAATGGCCGAGCAGTACTTC,CASSYSRIMAEQYF
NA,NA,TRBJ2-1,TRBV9,TGTGCCAGCAGCGTAGATGGGGAATACAATGAGCAGTTCTTC,CASSVDGEYNEQFF
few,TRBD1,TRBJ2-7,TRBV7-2,TGTGCCAGCAGGTCGTCGGGACAGGGCACCTACGAGCAGTACTTC,CASRSSGQGTYEQYF
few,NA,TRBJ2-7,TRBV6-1,TGTGCCAGCAGTGCCTACGAGCAGTACTTC,CASSAYEQYF
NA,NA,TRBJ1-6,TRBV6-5,TGTGCCAGCAGTTACGTTTTAGGTGATTCACCCCTCCACTTT,CASSYVLGDSPLHF
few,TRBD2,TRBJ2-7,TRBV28,TGTGCCAGCAGTTTCATATTGGGACTAGCGGGAGAGGTAGACGAGCAGTACTTC,CASSFILGLAGEVDEQYF
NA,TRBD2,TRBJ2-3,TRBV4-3,TGCGCCAGCAGCCAAGTCTCAAGCGGGGCTAGCACAGATACGCAGTATTTT,CASSQVSSGASTDTQYF
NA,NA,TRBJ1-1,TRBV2,TGTGCCACCTTGCGGCCAGGGCTGAACACTGAAGCTTTCTTT,CATLRPGLNTEAFF
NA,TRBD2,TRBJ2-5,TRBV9,TGTGCCAGCAGCGTAGAGGTTAGCGGGAGGGGACAGACCCAGTACTTC,CASSVEVSGRGQTQYF
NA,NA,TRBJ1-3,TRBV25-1,TGTGCCAGCAGTGAATATCTGGCAGGGGATTTTGGAAACACCATATATTTT,CASSEYLAGDFGNTIYF
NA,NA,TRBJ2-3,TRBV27,TGTGCCAGCAGTTTCCAGGGAACAGATACGCAGTATTTT,CASSFQGTDTQYF
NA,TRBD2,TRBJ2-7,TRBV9,TGTGCCAGCAGCGTTAGCGGGAATGACTACGAGCAGTACTTC,CASSVSGNDYEQYF
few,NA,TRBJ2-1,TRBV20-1,TGCAGTGCTAGGGGTTACAATGAGCAGTTCTTC,CSARGYNEQFF
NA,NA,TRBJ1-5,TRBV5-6,TGTGCCAGCAGCACGGGCTACAGGGATCAGCCCCAGCATTTT,CASSTGYRDQPQHF
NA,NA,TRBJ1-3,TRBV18,TGTGCCAGCTCACCACTTCAACAGCTCTCTGGAAACACCATATATTTT,CASSPLQQLSGNTIYF
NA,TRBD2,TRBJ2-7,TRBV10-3,TGTGCCATCAGCAGCGGGACTAGCGGGACCACCTACCTGGTGCAGTACTTC,CAISSGTSGTTYLVQYF
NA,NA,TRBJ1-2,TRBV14,TGTGCCAGCAGCCAAGACAGGCTGGGCGGCTACACCTTC,CASSQDRLGGYTF
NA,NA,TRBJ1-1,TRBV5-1,TGCGCCAGCAGCTTGATAAAAGGGTCGGGGGGCCCCGAAGCTTTCTTT,CASSLIKGSGGPEAFF
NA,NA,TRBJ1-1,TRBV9,TGTGCCAGCACTCTCAGGGACCTGAACACTGAAGCTTTCTTT,CASTLRDLNTEAFF
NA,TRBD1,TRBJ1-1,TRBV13,TGTGCCAGCAGCCCCGGACAGGCGAACACTGAAGCTTTCTTT,CASSPGQANTEAFF
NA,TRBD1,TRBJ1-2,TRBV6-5,TGTGCCAGCAGCAGACAGGGGAATTATGGCTACACCTTC,CASSRQGNYGYTF
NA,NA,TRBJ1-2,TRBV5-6,TGTGCCAGCAGCCTGAGGACCTATGGCTACACCTTC,CASSLRTYGYTF
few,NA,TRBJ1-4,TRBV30,TGTGCCTGGAGTGTCGGGGCGGGCGCAACTAATGAAAAACTGTTTTTT,CAWSVGAGATNEKLFF
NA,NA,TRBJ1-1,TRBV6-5,TGTGCCAGCAGTATACCGGGGGCGGCTGAAGCTTTCTTT,CASSIPGAAEAFF
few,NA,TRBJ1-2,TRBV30,TGTGCCTGGAGACCCGAGTTGGCGGGAAACTATGGCTACACCTTC,CAWRPELAGNYGYTF
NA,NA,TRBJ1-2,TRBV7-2,TGTGCCAGCAGCTTAGCGGTAGCTAACTATGGCTACACCTTC,CASSLAVANYGYTF
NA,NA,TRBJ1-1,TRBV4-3,TGCGCCAGCAGCCAAGATTATAATACTGAAGCTTTCTTT,CASSQDYNTEAFF
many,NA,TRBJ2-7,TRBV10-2,TGCGCCAGCGCAGTCCAGGACACCTACGAGCAGTACTTC,CASAVQDTYEQYF
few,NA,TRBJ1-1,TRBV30,TGTGCCTGGAGTGGCACTGAAGCTTTCTTT,CAWSGTEAFF
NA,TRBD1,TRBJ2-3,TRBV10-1,TGCGCCAGCAGTGACCCGGGACAGGGGGCGGGAGATACGCAGTATTTT,CASSDPGQGAGDTQYF
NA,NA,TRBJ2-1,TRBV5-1,TGCGCCAGCAGCTTGGAGGGGCCCATCAAGAATGAGCAGTTCTTC,CASSLEGPIKNEQFF
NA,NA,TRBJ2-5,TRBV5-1,TGCGCCAGCAGCTTGGAATCTGCTGGGGAGACCCAGTACTTC,CASSLESAGETQYF